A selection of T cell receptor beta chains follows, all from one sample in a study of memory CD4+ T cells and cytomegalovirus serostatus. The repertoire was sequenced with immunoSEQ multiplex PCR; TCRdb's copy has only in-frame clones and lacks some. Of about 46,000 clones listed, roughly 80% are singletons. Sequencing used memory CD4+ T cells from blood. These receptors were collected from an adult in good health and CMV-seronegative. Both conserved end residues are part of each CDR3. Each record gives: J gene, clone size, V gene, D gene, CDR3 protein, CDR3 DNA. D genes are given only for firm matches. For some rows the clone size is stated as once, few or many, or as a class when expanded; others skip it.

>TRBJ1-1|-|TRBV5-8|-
CASSGATVTNTEAFF
TGTGCCAGCAGCGGAGCGACAGTTACGAACACTGAAGCTTTCTTT
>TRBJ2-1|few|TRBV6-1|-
CASSNRVTYNEQFF
TGTGCCAGCAGTAACAGGGTAACCTACAATGAGCAGTTCTTC
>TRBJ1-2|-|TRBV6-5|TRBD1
CASSLNRGRGYTF
TGTGCCAGCAGCCTAAACAGGGGACGAGGCTACACCTTC
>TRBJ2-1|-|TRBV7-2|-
CASSLEDYNEQFF
TGTGCCAGCAGCTTAGAGGACTACAATGAGCAGTTCTTC
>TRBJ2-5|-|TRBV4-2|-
CASSPQDSEQETQYF
TGTGCCAGCAGCCCCCAGGACAGCGAGCAAGAGACCCAGTACTTC
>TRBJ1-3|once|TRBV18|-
CATLQDSGNTIYF
TGTGCCACGCTACAGGACTCTGGAAACACCATATATTTT
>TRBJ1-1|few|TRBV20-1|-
CSARGNTEAFF
TGCAGTGCTAGGGGCAACACTGAAGCTTTCTTT
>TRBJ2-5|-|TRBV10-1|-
CASSELPSEDLKQETQYF
TGCGCCAGCAGTGAGTTGCCTAGCGAAGACTTAAAACAAGAGACCCAGTACTTC
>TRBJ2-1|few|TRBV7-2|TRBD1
CASSSIALTGEQFF
TGTGCCAGCAGCTCAATTGCCTTGACAGGGGAGCAGTTCTTC
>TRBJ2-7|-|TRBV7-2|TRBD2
CASSPSGGARYEQYF
TGTGCCAGCAGCCCTAGCGGGGGGGCTAGGTACGAGCAGTACTTC
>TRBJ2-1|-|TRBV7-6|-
CASSLVKGSYNEQFF
TGTGCCAGCAGCCTCGTAAAGGGCTCCTACAATGAGCAGTTCTTC
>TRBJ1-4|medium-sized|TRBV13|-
CASSSPRGEKLFF
TGTGCCAGCAGCTCCCCTCGGGGTGAAAAACTGTTTTTT
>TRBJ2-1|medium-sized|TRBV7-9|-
CASSRAGRPQQFF
TGTGCCAGCAGCAGGGCAGGGAGGCCACAGCAGTTCTTC
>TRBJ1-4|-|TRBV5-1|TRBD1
CATRQGAGEKLFF
TGCGCCACCAGACAGGGGGCAGGTGAAAAACTGTTTTTT
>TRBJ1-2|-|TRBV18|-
CASSPTLTNYGYTF
TGTGCCAGCTCACCAACGCTCACTAACTATGGCTACACCTTC
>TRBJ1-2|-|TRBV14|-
CASSLLRDGYTF
TGTGCCAGCAGCCTACTAAGGGATGGCTACACCTTC
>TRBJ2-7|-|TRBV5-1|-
CASSVDLTNSYNYEQYF
TGCGCCAGCAGCGTCGACCTAACTAACTCATACAACTACGAGCAGTACTTC
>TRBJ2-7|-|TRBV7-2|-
CASSLVGVQYF
TGTGCCAGCAGCTTAGTTGGGGTGCAGTACTTC
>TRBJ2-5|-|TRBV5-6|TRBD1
CASSFPGQGNPLYF
TGTGCCAGCAGCTTTCCGGGACAGGGCAACCCCCTGTACTTC
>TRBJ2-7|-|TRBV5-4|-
CASSLATGATYEQYF
TGTGCCAGCAGCTTGGCGACAGGCGCCACCTACGAGCAGTACTTC
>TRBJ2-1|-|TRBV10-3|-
CAISARETGRSYNEQFF
TGTGCCATCAGTGCCAGAGAGACAGGGAGGTCCTACAATGAGCAGTTCTTC
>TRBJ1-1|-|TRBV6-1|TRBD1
CASGERTGTEAFF
TGTGCCAGCGGAGAACGGACAGGGACTGAAGCTTTCTTT
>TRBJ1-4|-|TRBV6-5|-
CASSTQDATNEKLFF
TGTGCCAGCAGTACCCAGGATGCAACTAATGAAAAACTGTTTTTT
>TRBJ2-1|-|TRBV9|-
CASSESSRGSSYNEQFF
TGTGCCAGCAGCGAGTCATCCAGGGGAAGCTCCTACAATGAGCAGTTCTTC
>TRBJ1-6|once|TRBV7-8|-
CASSSPGVGNSPLHF
TGTGCCAGCAGCTCTCCCGGGGTGGGAAATTCACCCCTCCACTTT
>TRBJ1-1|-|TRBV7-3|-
CASSLGNQNTEAFF
TGTGCCAGCAGCTTAGGCAACCAGAACACTGAAGCTTTCTTT
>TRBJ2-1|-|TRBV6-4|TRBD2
CASSPLGGVHNEQFF
TGTGCCAGCAGCCCCTTGGGGGGGGTCCACAATGAGCAGTTCTTC
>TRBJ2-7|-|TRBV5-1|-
CASSFSVGEQYF
TGCGCCAGCAGCTTTTCTGTTGGCGAGCAGTACTTC
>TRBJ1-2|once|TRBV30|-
CAWGGESGGYTF
TGTGCCTGGGGAGGGGAGTCAGGTGGCTACACCTTC
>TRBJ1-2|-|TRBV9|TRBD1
CASSGNRDRGPNNYGYTF
TGTGCCAGCAGCGGAAACCGGGACAGGGGGCCGAATAACTATGGCTACACCTTC
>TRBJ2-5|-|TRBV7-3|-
CASSLSGGGTQETQYF
TGTGCCAGCAGCTTAAGTGGGGGCGGGACCCAAGAGACCCAGTACTTC
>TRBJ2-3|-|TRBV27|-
CASSKQVSTDTQYF
TGTGCCAGCAGTAAGCAGGTCAGCACAGATACGCAGTATTTT
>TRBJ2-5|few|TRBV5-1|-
CASSWPGGNARETQYF
TGCGCCAGCAGCTGGCCAGGTGGGAATGCCAGGGAGACCCAGTACTTC
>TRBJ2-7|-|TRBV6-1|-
CASSESRTYEQYF
TGTGCCAGCAGTGAATCCCGCACCTACGAGCAGTACTTC
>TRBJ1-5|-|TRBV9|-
CASSRGWGDNQPQHF
TGTGCCAGCAGCCGAGGATGGGGTGACAATCAGCCCCAGCATTTT
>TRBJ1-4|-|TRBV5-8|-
CASSFRGYVNEKLFF
TGTGCCAGCAGCTTCCGGGGATACGTAAATGAAAAACTGTTTTTT
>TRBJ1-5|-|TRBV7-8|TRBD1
CASSLALTGNQPQHF
TGTGCCAGCAGCTTAGCGCTGACAGGGAATCAGCCCCAGCATTTT
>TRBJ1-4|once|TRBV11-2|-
CASSLDLGEKLFF
TGTGCCAGCAGCTTAGATTTAGGCGAAAAACTGTTTTTT
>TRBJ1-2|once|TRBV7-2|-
CASSLGIPGPTVPYGYTF
TGTGCCAGCAGCTTAGGGATTCCGGGGCCAACGGTCCCATATGGCTACACCTTC
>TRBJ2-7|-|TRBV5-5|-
CASSLGPEYEQYF
TGTGCCAGCAGCTTGGGGCCCGAGTACGAGCAGTACTTC